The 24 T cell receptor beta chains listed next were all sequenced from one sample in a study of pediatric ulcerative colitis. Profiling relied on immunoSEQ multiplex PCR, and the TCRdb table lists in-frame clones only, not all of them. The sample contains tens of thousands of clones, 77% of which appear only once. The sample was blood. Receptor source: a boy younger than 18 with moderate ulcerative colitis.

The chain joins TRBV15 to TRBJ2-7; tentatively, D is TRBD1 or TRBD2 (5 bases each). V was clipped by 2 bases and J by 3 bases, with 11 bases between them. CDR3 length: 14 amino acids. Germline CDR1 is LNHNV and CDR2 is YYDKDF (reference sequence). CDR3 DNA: TGTGCCACCAGCAGAACGGGACCCAACTACGAGCAGTACTTC. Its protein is CATSRTGPNYEQYF. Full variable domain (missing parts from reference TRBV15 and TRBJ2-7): DAMVIQNPRYQVTQFGKPVTLSCSQTLNHNVMYWYQQKSSQAPKLLFHYYDKDFNNEADTPDNFQSRRPNTSFCFLDIRSPGLGDTAMYLCATSRTGPNYEQYFGPGTRLTVT.

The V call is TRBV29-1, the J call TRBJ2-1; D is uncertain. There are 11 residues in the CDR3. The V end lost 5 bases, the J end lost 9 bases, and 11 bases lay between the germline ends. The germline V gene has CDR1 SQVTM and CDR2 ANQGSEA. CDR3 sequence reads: CSVSPVGEQFF. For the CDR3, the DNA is TGCAGCGTTTCGCCAGTCGGTGAGCAGTTCTTC.

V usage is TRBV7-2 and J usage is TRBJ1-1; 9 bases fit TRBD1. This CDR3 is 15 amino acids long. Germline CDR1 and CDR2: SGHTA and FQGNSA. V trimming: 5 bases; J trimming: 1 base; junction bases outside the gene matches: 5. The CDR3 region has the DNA TGTGCCAGCAGCGACACAGGGGGCCCGAACACTGAAGCTTTCTTT. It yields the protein CASSDTGGPNTEAFF.

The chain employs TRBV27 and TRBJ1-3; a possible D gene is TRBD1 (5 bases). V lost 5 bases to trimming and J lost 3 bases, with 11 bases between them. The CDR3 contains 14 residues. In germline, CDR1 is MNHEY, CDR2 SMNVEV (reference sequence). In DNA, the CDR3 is TGTGCCAGCAGTATAAGGGGATTTGGAAACACCATATATTTT. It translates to CASSIRGFGNTIYF.

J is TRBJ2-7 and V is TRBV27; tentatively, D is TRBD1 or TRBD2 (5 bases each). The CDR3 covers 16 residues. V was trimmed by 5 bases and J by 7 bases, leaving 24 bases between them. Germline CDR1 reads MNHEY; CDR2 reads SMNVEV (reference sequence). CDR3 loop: CASSPNKDWDLGEQYF. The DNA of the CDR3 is TGTGCCAGCAGTCCCAATAAGGACTGGGACCTCGGGGAGCAGTACTTC.

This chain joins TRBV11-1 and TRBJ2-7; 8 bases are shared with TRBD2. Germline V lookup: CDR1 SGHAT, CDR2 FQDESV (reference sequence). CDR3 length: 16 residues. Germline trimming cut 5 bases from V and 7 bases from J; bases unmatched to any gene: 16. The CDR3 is CASSAWPGTRPPEQYF. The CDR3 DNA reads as TGTGCCAGCAGCGCCTGGCCCGGGACTAGACCTCCGGAGCAGTACTTC.

The CDR3 DNA is TGTGCCGGTAACGGGGGATACTATGGCTACACCTTC. Translation gives CAGNGGYYGYTF. The chain recombines TRBV6-1 with TRBJ1-2, with D possibly being TRBD1 (5 bases). The ends were cut back, 11 bases at V and 3 bases at J, with 13 bases in the middle. This CDR3 contains 12 residues. Looked up from germline, CDR1 is MNHNS and CDR2 is SASEGT.

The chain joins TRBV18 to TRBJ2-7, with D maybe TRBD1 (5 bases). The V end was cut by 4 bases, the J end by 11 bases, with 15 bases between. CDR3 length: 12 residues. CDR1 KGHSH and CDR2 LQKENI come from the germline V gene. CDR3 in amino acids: CASSQDNPPEYF. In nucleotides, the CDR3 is TGTGCCAGCTCACAGGACAACCCACCCGAGTACTTC.

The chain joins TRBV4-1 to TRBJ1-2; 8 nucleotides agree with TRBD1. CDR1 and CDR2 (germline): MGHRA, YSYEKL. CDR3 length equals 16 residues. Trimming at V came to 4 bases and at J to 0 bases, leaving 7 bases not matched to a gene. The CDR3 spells CASSPFETGANYGYTF. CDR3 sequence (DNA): TGCGCCAGCAGCCCCTTCGAGACAGGGGCTAACTATGGCTACACCTTC.

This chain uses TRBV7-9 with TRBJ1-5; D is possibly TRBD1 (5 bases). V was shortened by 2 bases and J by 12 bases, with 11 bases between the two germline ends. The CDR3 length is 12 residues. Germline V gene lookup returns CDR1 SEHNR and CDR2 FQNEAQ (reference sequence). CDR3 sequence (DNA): TGTGCCAGCAGCTTATCAGGGTCAGGCCAGCATTTT. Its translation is CASSLSGSGQHF. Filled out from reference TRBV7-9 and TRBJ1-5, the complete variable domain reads DTGVSQNPRHKITKRGQNVTFRCDPISEHNRLYWYRQTLGQGPEFLTYFQNEAQLEKSRLLSDRFSAERPKGSFSTLEIQRTEQGDSAMYLCASSLSGSGQHFGDGTRLSIL.

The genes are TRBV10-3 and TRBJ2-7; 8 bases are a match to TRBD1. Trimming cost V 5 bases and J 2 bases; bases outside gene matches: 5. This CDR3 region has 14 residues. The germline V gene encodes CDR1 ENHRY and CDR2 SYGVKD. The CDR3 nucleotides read TGTGCCATCAGTAGACCGGGACAGGCCTACGAGCAGTACTTC. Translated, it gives CAISRPGQAYEQYF.

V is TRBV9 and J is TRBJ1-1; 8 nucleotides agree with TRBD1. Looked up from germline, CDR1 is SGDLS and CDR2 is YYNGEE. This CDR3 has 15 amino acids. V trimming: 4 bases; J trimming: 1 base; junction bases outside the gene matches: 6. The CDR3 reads CASSKDRVRNTEAFF. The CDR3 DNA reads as TGTGCCAGCAGCAAGGACAGGGTCCGGAACACTGAAGCTTTCTTT. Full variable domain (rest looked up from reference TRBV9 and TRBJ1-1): DSGVTQTPKHLITATGQRVTLRCSPRSGDLSVYWYQQSLDQGLQFLIQYYNGEERAKGNILERFSAQQFPDLHSELNLSSLELGDSALYFCASSKDRVRNTEAFFGQGTRLTVV.

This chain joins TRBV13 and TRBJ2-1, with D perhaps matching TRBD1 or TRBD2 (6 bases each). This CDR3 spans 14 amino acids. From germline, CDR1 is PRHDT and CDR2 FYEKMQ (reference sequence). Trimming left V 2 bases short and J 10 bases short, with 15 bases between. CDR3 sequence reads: CASSLYGGGTEQFF. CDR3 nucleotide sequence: TGTGCCAGCAGCTTATACGGGGGCGGCACCGAGCAGTTCTTC.

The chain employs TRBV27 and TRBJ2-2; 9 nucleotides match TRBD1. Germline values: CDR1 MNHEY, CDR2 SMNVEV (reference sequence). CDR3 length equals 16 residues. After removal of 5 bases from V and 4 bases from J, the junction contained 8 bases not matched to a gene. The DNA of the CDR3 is TGTGCCAGCAGTACCCTGGGACAGGGCGTCACCGGGGAGCTGTTTTTT. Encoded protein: CASSTLGQGVTGELFF.

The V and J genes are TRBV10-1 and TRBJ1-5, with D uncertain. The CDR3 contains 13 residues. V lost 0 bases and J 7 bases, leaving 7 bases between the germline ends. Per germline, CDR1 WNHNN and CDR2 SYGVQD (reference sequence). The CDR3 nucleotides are TGCGCCAGCAGTGAGTCGATTGGGCAGCCCCAGCATTTT. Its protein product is CASSESIGQPQHF.

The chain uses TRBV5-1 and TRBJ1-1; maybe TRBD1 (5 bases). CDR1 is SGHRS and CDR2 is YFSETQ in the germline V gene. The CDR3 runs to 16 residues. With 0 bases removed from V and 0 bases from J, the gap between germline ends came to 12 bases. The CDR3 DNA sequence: TGCGCCAGCAGCTTGGGAGGGGCAGGGATGAACACTGAAGCTTTCTTT. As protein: CASSLGGAGMNTEAFF.

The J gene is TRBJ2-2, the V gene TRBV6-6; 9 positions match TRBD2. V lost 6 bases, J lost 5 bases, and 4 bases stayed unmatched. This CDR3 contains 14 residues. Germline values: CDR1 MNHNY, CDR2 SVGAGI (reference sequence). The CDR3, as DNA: TGTGCCAGCAGAGCGGGAGGAGAAACCGGGGAGCTGTTTTTT. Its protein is CASRAGGETGELFF.

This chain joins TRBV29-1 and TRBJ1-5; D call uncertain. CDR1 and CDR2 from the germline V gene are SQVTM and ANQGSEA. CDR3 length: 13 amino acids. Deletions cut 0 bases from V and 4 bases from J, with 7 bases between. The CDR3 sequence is CSVEDGGNQPQHF. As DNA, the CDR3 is TGCAGCGTTGAAGATGGCGGGAATCAGCCCCAGCATTTT.

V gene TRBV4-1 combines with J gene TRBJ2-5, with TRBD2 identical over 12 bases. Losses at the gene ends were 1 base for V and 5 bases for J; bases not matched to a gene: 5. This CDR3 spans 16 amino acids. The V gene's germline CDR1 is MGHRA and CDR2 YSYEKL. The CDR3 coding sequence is TGCGCCAGCAGCCAAGGCCTAGCGGGAGGGACGGAGACCCAGTACTTC. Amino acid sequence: CASSQGLAGGTETQYF.

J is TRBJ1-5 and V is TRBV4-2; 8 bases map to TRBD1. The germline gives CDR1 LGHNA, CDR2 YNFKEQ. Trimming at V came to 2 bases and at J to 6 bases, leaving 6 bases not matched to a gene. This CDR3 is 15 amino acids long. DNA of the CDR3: TGTGCCAGCAGCCAATCCGGACAGGGTGGTCAGCCCCAGCATTTT. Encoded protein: CASSQSGQGGQPQHF.

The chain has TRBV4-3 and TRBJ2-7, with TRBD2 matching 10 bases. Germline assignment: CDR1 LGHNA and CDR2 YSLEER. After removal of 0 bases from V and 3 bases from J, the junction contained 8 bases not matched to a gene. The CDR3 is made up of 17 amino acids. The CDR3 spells CASSQDRVASGSYEQYF. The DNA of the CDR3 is TGCGCCAGCAGCCAAGATCGAGTGGCTAGCGGGAGCTACGAGCAGTACTTC.

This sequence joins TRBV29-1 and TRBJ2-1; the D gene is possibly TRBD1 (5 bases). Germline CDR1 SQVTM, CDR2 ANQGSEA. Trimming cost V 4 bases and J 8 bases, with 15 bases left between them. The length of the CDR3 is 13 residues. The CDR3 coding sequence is TGCAGCGTTGTGCTTGCAGGGCCGGATGAGCAGTTCTTC. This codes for CSVVLAGPDEQFF.

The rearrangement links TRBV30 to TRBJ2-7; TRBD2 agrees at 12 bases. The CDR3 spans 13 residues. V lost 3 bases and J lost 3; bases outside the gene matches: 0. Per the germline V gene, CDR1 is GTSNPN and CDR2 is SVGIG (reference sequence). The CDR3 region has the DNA TGTGCCTGGAGGACTAGCGGGAGCTACGAGCAGTACTTC. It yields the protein CAWRTSGSYEQYF.

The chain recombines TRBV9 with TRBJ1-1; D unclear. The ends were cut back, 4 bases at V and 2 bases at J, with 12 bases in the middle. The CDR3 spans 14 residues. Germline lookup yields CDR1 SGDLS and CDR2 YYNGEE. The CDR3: CASSPHVGNTEAFF. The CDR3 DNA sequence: TGTGCCAGCAGCCCGCACGTTGGAAACACTGAAGCTTTCTTT.